This T cell receptor (beta chain) was identified in a study of cytomegalovirus exposure and HLA in healthy donors. The CDR3 has 15 amino acids. CDR1 is PRHDT and CDR2 is FYEKMQ in the germline V gene (reference sequence). V lost 2 bases and J lost 0, with 5 bases in between. Primers: 60 Vbeta forward and 13 Jbeta reverse. Sequencing used immunoSEQ multiplex PCR; TCRdb keeps in-frame clones, though not all of them. The sample holds 110,000 to 150,000 clones; around 80% are singletons and the top ten take over 6.5%. Study-wide findings and caveats: The study labeled roughly 160 TCR beta chains cytomegalovirus-associated. A later analysis linked a missense variant in DCLRE1C to the trimming of TCR beta V and J genes.

Details on this clone: The antigen is unknown.

The source of this sequence is a middle-aged man in good health and CMV-seropositive. This chain joins TRBV13 and TRBJ1-6; D unclear. The sequenced sample was PBMCs. Here the CDR3 reads CASSLTGSYNSPLHF. CDR3 coding DNA: TGTGCCAGCAGCTTAACGGGCTCCTATAATTCACCCCTCCACTTT.